The 8 T cell receptor beta chains listed next were all sequenced from one sample in a study of cytomegalovirus exposure and HLA in healthy donors. Primers included in the PCR were 60 Vbeta and 13 Jbeta primers. Generated by immunoSEQ multiplex PCR, the TCRdb table keeps only in-frame clones and is missing some. Of some 220,000 clones listed, around four fifths are singletons. Source material: PBMCs. The receptor source for this set is a woman in her sixties or seventies in good health and CMV-seropositive.

V and J are TRBV6-1 and TRBJ2-7; TRBD2 might be the D (5 bases). CDR1 is MNHNS and CDR2 is SASEGT in the germline V gene. The ends were cut back, 3 bases at V and 7 bases at J, with 13 bases in the middle. The CDR3 sequence is 13 residues long. CDR3 residues: CASSEQTRREQYF. DNA of the CDR3: TGTGCCAGCAGTGAGCAAACGCGGAGGGAGCAGTACTTC.

This chain joins TRBV10-2 and TRBJ1-5; 12 bases agree with TRBD1. Germline loops: CDR1 WSHSY, CDR2 SAAADI. Trimming removed 6 bases from V and 5 bases from J; junction bases left unmatched: 5. The CDR3 is 15 amino acids. CDR3 in DNA: TGCGCCAGCAGGAAGGGGACAGGGGGCGATCAGCCCCAGCATTTT. Protein: CASRKGTGGDQPQHF.

This sequence joins TRBV9 and TRBJ1-4; tentatively, D is TRBD1 (5 bases). This CDR3 spans 17 amino acids. CDR1 and CDR2 (germline): SGDLS, YYNGEE. V was clipped by 0 bases and J by 5 bases, with 17 bases between them. In DNA, the CDR3 is TGTGCCAGCAGCGTAGAGGGCAGGGTCCCCTCCAATGAAAAACTGTTTTTT. Translating gives CASSVEGRVPSNEKLFF.

The V call is TRBV7-3, the J call TRBJ1-6; D is uncertain. Trimming removed 3 bases from V and 0 bases from J, with 6 bases in between. CDR3 length: 15 amino acids. CDR1 is SGHTA, CDR2 FQGTGA, per germline. DNA for the CDR3: TGTGCCAGCAGCTTGCGAGACTCCTATAATTCACCCCTCCACTTT. It codes for CASSLRDSYNSPLHF.

The table lists this clone with a few counts. The CDR3 spells CASSLASREDGYTF. CDR3 nucleotide sequence: TGTGCCAGCAGCTTAGCGTCAAGGGAGGACGGCTACACCTTC. The V and J genes are TRBV7-2 and TRBJ1-2; D not certain. The CDR3 is 14 amino acids. Trimming removed 0 bases at V and 8 bases at J, with 13 bases between. Germline assignment: CDR1 SGHTA and CDR2 FQGNSA.

The chain joins TRBV19 to TRBJ1-6; D unresolved. V was trimmed by 8 bases and J by 7 bases, leaving 18 bases between them. Germline V CDR1 and CDR2: LNHDA, SQIVND (reference sequence). The CDR3 length is 15 residues. Here the CDR3 DNA reads TGTGCCAGTTTCACTTTCCCGGGATCCAATTCACCCCTCCACTTT. This translates into CASFTFPGSNSPLHF.

Comment on this clone: The same CDR3 also results from other DNA sequences found in this sample. The chain combines TRBV5-1 with TRBJ2-2; 10 bases are shared with TRBD1. The CDR3 consists of 14 residues. J was trimmed by 6 bases and V by 4 bases; bases with no gene match: 3. Germline-derived CDR1 and CDR2 are SGHRS and YFSETQ. DNA for the CDR3: TGCGCCAGCAGCCTTGGACAGGGGGCCGGGGAGCTGTTTTTT. Its translation: CASSLGQGAGELFF.

V gene TRBV2 combines with J gene TRBJ1-1; 9 nucleotides agree with TRBD1. The germline gives CDR1 SNHLY, CDR2 FYNNEI. CDR3 size: 13 residues. V lost 6 bases and J lost 4; bases outside the gene matches: 3. CDR3 in DNA: TGTGCCAGCAGCGACAGGGGGATCACTGAAGCTTTCTTT. Encoded protein: CASSDRGITEAFF.